This is a list of T cell receptor beta chains from one sample in a study of CD8+CD57+ T cells in acquired aplastic anemia. TCRdb re-derived calls from the reads in MiXCR, one entry per CDR3 protein. This table has some 82,000 distinct CDR3 sequences, about half appearing once. What was sequenced was sorted CD4+, CD8+, or CD8+CD57+ T cells (not recorded which) from PBMCs. The source of these receptors is a human donor in good health, serving as a control. The CDR3 runs from the conserved cysteine through the conserved F or W. Each record gives: CDR3 protein, CDR3 length, V gene.

CDR3: CASSIDNGYTF
length: 11
V: TRBV7-9

CDR3: CASSSGQGYGQYF
length: 13
V: TRBV6-5

CDR3: CASSQVDLVINNEQFF
length: 16
V: TRBV4-1

CDR3: CATRGSSYNEQFF
length: 13
V: TRBV24-1

CDR3: CASSAEAGAQPQHF
length: 14
V: TRBV9

CDR3: CASSVGSRDEQFF
length: 13
V: TRBV9

CDR3: CSASLGSDMNTEAFF
length: 15
V: TRBV20-1

CDR3: CASSRRHKAYEQYF
length: 14
V: TRBV9

CDR3: CASSVNRGYNEQFF
length: 14
V: TRBV11-3

CDR3: CASSVTGPLESTQYF
length: 15
V: TRBV2

CDR3: CASSPPGQGYEQYF
length: 14
V: TRBV5-1

CDR3: CAPAGGTEAFF
length: 11
V: TRBV24-1

CDR3: CATSSNRGTDTQYF
length: 14
V: TRBV15

CDR3: CASRRQCTEAFF
length: 12
V: TRBV7-6

CDR3: CATSRVGFGEQYF
length: 13
V: TRBV15

CDR3: CAISGTSDYTGELFF
length: 15
V: TRBV10-3

CDR3: CASSYSRGFSTDTQYF
length: 16
V: TRBV6-2/TRBV6-3

CDR3: CASAPRSYNEQFF
length: 13
V: TRBV11-2

CDR3: CASSVADRVNSPLHF
length: 15
V: TRBV9

CDR3: CASSEWEDRVSPLHF
length: 15
V: TRBV25-1

CDR3: CSARWVRDVTDYNEQFF
length: 17
V: TRBV20-1

CDR3: CASSLVTSGVYGETQYF
length: 17
V: TRBV7-6

CDR3: CASSIGWSQGAGETQYF
length: 17
V: TRBV19

CDR3: CASSIGTGGAYGYTF
length: 15
V: TRBV7-2

CDR3: CASSATGIQPRHF
length: 13
V: TRBV2

CDR3: CASSADSTYEQYF
length: 13
V: TRBV5-1

CDR3: CASSQGKGSGRLIGDTQYF
length: 19
V: TRBV25-1

CDR3: CASNSPGGGTQPQHF
length: 15
V: TRBV19

CDR3: CASRYIRQEQYF
length: 12
V: TRBV11-2

CDR3: CASSWSSDTQYF
length: 12
V: TRBV25-1

CDR3: CASSLVSDEQFF
length: 12
V: TRBV7-9

CDR3: CASSVDIGSYNEQFF
length: 15
V: TRBV12-3/TRBV12-4

CDR3: CASSEVSSYNSPLHF
length: 15
V: TRBV9

CDR3: CASSLRQGGSTEAFF
length: 15
V: TRBV7-3

CDR3: CASSLGGDPIQYF
length: 13
V: TRBV7-9

CDR3: CASSSVAGGTYEQYF
length: 15
V: TRBV25-1

CDR3: CASNEAGVNQPQHF
length: 14
V: TRBV2

CDR3: CASRTGLAGSYEQYF
length: 15
V: TRBV19

CDR3: CASSIYRNEQFF
length: 12
V: TRBV19

CDR3: CASSVGTLGGTQYF
length: 14
V: TRBV10-1

CDR3: CASSYGTRRYTEAFF
length: 15
V: TRBV6-5

CDR3: CASSLPRIMNTEAFF
length: 15
V: TRBV11-2

CDR3: CASSIFAVQPQHF
length: 13
V: TRBV19

CDR3: CASSALAESTDTQYF
length: 15
V: TRBV25-1

CDR3: CASSLGVYSGYGYTF
length: 15
V: TRBV7-9

CDR3: CATSDPNQDTQYF
length: 13
V: TRBV24-1

CDR3: CASSAGAAYEQYF
length: 13
V: TRBV9

CDR3: CASKVKTGMNTEAFF
length: 15
V: TRBV6-1

CDR3: CASSELGQSGGYTF
length: 14
V: TRBV25-1

CDR3: CASSLAVGGEVYGYTF
length: 16
V: TRBV5-4

CDR3: CSVRAGANVLTF
length: 12
V: TRBV29-1